This T cell receptor beta chain originates from a study of blood T cell repertoires in COVID-19. In the study overall: COVID-19 samples from acute and convalescent phases originated in the United States, Italy and Spain. T cells, B-cell-depleted T cells, or PBMCs provided the cDNA or gDNA that served as material.

Germline V lookup: CDR1 SNHLY, CDR2 FYNNEI. The CDR3 is 15 amino acids. V was shortened by 9 bases and J by 5 bases, with 19 bases between the two germline ends. How the authors handled the data: Scientists estimated how many nucleated cells there were by amplifying reference gene primers. The table came from immunoSEQ multiplex PCR; TCRdb's copy has only in-frame clones and leaves some out. For V, J and clone size, that table is used; D and trimming come from the DNA. Of just under 150,000 clones in the sample, roughly 89% were seen once. The rearrangement links TRBV2 to TRBJ2-2; D is unclear. The sample comprised peripheral blood. This TCR derives from a woman aged 45-59 years with active or convalescent COVID-19. In DNA, the CDR3 is TGTGCCAGACAGCCATCCCCCGATAGGACCGGGGAGCTGTTTTTT. It specifies CARQPSPDRTGELFF.